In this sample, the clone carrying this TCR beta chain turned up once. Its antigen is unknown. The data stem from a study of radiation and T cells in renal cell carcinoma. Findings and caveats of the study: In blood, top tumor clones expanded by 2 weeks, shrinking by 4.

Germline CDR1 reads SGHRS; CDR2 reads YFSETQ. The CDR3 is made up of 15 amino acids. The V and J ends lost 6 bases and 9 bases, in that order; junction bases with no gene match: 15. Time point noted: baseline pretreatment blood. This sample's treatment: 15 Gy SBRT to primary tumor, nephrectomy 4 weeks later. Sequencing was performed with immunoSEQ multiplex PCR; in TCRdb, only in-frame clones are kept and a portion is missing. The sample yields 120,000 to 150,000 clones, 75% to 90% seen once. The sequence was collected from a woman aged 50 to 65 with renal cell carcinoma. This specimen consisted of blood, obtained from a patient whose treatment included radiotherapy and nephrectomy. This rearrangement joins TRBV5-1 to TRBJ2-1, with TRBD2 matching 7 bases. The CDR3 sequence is CASMEAGFASVEQFF. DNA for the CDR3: TGCGCCAGCATGGAAGCGGGGTTCGCTTCGGTTGAGCAGTTCTTC.